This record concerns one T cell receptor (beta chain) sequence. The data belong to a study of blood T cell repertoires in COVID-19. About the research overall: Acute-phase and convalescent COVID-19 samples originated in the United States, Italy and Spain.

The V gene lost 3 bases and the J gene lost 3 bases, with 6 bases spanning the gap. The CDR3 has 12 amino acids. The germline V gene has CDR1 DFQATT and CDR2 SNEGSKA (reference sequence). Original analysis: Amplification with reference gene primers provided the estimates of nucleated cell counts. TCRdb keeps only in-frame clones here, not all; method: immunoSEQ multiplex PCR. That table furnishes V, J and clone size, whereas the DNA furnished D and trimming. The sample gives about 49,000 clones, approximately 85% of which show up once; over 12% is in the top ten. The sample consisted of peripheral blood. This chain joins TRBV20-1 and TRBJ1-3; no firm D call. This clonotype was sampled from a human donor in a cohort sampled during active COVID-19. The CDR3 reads CSASDNGNTIYF. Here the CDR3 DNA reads TGCAGTGCTAGTGATAATGGAAACACCATATATTTT.